This T cell receptor (beta chain) was retrieved from a study of cytomegalovirus exposure and HLA in healthy donors. Overall study context: The early release's HLA-typed donors yielded some 85 million unique TCRs.

PCR involved 60 Vbeta and 13 Jbeta primers. Repertoires were generated with immunoSEQ multiplex PCR, while TCRdb's copy carries only in-frame clones and drops some. In the table there are roughly 100,000 clones, about two thirds of which are singletons. Study-level findings and limits: In a later analysis, specific HLA alleles were associated with 15,000 to 20,000 TCR beta sequences at a 0.05 false discovery rate. Several of the most significant clusters appeared, in a later analysis, to be linked to common viral pathogens. Earlier analysis looked at TCR beta V segments, and most were productive about 87% or about 30% of the time.

As concerns this clone: The antigen is undetermined.

The CDR3 covers 14 residues. Trimming at V came to 8 bases and at J to 6 bases, leaving 11 bases not matched to a gene. From germline, CDR1 is KGHSH and CDR2 LQKENI. Sequencing was performed on PBMCs. The genes are TRBV18 and TRBJ2-3; 7 nucleotides line up with TRBD2. The sequence was obtained from a female donor in good health and CMV-seronegative. The CDR3, as DNA: TGTGCCAGCACACTTGGACTAGTCGACGATACGCAGTATTTT. Translation gives CASTLGLVDDTQYF.